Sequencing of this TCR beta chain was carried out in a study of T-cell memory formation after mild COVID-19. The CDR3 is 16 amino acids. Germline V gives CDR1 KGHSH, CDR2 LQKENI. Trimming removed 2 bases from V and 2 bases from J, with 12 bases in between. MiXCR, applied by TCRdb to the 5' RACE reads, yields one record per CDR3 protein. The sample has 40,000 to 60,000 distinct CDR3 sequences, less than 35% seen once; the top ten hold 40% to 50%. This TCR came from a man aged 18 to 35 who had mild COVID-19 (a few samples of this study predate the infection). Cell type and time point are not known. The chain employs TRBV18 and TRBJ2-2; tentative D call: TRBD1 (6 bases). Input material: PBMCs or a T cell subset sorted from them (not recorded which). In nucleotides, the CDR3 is TGTGCCAGCTCACCAATCAGGGGTCAAAACACCGGGGAGCTGTTTTTT. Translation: CASSPIRGQNTGELFF.